This TCR beta chain was documented in a study of blood T cell repertoires in COVID-19. Background on the study: The cDNA or gDNA used as material had been derived from T cells, B-cell-depleted T cells, or PBMCs.

Enrollees, about 18 to 89 years old, lived in approximately 25 US areas. Which cohort a participant joined came from the clinical history participants gave. What the recovered Cohort 3 donors had was two negative PCRs, clearance, or symptom resolution. Trimming removed 6 bases from V and 7 bases from J; junction bases left unmatched: 11. Germline V gives CDR1 SNHLY, CDR2 FYNNEI. CDR3 length: 14 amino acids. The protocol was immunoSEQ multiplex PCR, while the TCRdb copy is restricted to in-frame clones and leaves out a portion. The table has hundreds of thousands of clones, around 91% seen once. The specimen sequenced was PBMCs or T cells enriched from blood (not recorded which). This sequence originates from a woman in her late teens or twenties who had recovered from COVID-19. The V and J genes are TRBV2 and TRBJ1-1; 7 nucleotides line up with TRBD1. The CDR3 DNA follows: TGTGCCAGCAGCCGAAAAGGCTGGGACAGTGAAGCTTTCTTT. This gives the protein CASSRKGWDSEAFF.